This T cell receptor (beta chain) was recovered during a study of immune heterogeneity within non-small cell lung tumors. Amplification of the TCR beta CDR3 was achieved through multiplex PCR with 32 V and 13 J primers. TCRdb analysed the multiplex PCR reads with MiXCR anew, one entry per CDR3 protein. The profile shows more than 9,000 distinct CDR3 sequences, 25% to 30% of them singletons. With roughly 600 ng used per sample, the template was genomic DNA from bulk tumor. Several biopsies were spaced far apart within each primary tumor and obtained as surgery took place. The cohort was untreated, with newly diagnosed non-small cell lung cancer undergoing curative surgery. To note about this clonotype: One base away lies a much larger clone, so this may be a sequencing read error.

The CDR3 is made up of 16 amino acids. Germline CDR1 SGHAT, CDR2 FQNNGV. The chain links TRBV11-2 to TRBJ2-7, with TRBD2 matching 10 bases. The sequenced sample was lung tumor tissue. This clonotype was sampled from a woman in her fifties or sixties with non-small cell lung cancer. The CDR3 protein is CASSQDSLAGDAPRYF. Here the CDR3 DNA reads TGCGCCAGCAGCCAAGATAGCCTAGCGGGGGACGCTCCGCGGTACTTC. The full variable domain, its missing parts supplied by reference TRBV11-2 and TRBJ2-7, is EAGVAQSPRYKIIEKRQSVAFWCNPISGHATLYWYQQILGQGPKLLIQFQNNGVVDDSQLPKDRFSAERLKGVDSTLKIQPAKLEDSAVYLCASSQDSLAGDAPRYFGPGTRLTVT.